This T cell receptor beta chain was sequenced during a study of regulatory dendritic cells for organ transplantation (dated by TCRdb to between 2016 and 2019). Context from the whole study: To make regulatory dendritic cells, monocytes were cultured with vitamin D3 on days 0 and 4, plus IL-10 on day 4. On day 6, LPS was added to the DC cultures to test how the DCs responded to a strong maturation-inducing agent. Sorted naive and memory CD4+ and CD8+ T cells had their TCRbeta repertoires sequenced both before and after allostimulation with either regulatory or mature dendritic cells.

Sorted T cell subsets were CFSE-labeled and co-cultured for around five days with allogeneic regulatory or mature dendritic cells at a 1:10 DC:T ratio. FACS was used to sort naive T cells as CD45RA+ cells and memory T cells as CD45RO+ CD4+ or CD8+ cells. The T cells used for TCR sequencing were obtained from a couple of healthy control subjects. The Qiagen DNeasy Blood & Tissue Kit was used for extraction of genomic DNA. This clone was seen once. The target of this receptor is not known. No base-level quality is on record; no much larger clone is a single base apart. CDR1 and CDR2 are read off the germline V gene (reference sequence) as SGHNT and YYREEE. V ends up 4 bases short and J 0 bases short, with an unmatched junction base count of 5. The CDR3 numbers 15 residues from cysteine through phenylalanine. The retained sequence is limited to the CDR3, 45 bases, with the frame set at the first base.

A multiplexed two-step PCR with Vbeta-specific forward primers and Jbeta-specific reverse primers was used to amplify the TCRbeta CDR3 regions. Through the immunoSEQ service, TCRbeta libraries were sequenced on an Illumina instrument. In the source study's methods: IMGT annotation was used to assign V, D and J genes, and synthetic CDR3 analogues were used to correct counts for multiplex PCR bias. In the immunoSEQ Analyzer, repertoire clonality was calculated as one minus the normalized Shannon entropy. Fisher's exact test with Benjamini-Hochberg false discovery rate control was used to define clonal expansion, with two-tailed P<0.01. In TCRdb, the immuneACCESS table is reduced to in-frame sequences with V and J assigned. These tables do not hold every clone; where another copy was compared, an unresolved V gene accounts for under half, and the others remain unexplained. V and J calls and clone size are those listed in that table; D and trimming were worked out from the DNA. The sample includes about 12,000 clones, with 75% to 80% observed a single time. The ten top clones hold under 1.2% of the sample.

The paper's findings and limits, for the study overall: Expansion of memory CD8+ clones was induced by allostimulation in both subjects, but more limited expansion appeared to be induced by regulatory dendritic cells than by mature dendritic cells. Only a couple of subjects were sequenced, and considerable between-individual heterogeneity in the alloreactive memory CD8+ T cell pool was noted by the authors. Of the resting subsets, the one holding the most alloreactive TCR clonotypes was memory CD8+ T cells. Repertoires were highly diverse in naive CD4+ and CD8+ T cells, less diverse in memory cells, and most oligoclonal in memory CD8+ cells.

The chain was built from TRBV5-4 and TRBJ2-7, with TRBD1 identical over 9 junction bases. The sequence was collected from a human donor in good health. The sample taken for sequencing was naive CD8+ T cells from blood cultured with regulatory dendritic cells. The cell subset or site label on this specimen signifies: CD45RA+ naive T cells. At the DNA level, the sequence is TGTGCCAGCAGCACAGACAGGGGGAGCTCCTACGAGCAGTACTTC. This yields the protein CASSTDRGSSYEQYF.